These 23 T cell receptor beta chains were all obtained from the same sample, sequenced in a study of early T cells in non-severe SARS-CoV-2 infection. TCRdb used MiXCR to reprocess the 5' RACE reads, holding one entry per CDR3 protein. The table lists roughly 29,000 distinct CDR3 sequences, 2.9% of them singletons. Input material: whole blood. These receptors were taken from an adult who was a healthcare worker with PCR-confirmed SARS-CoV-2 infection or an uninfected control (not recorded which).

Ten or more counts support this clonotype. This CDR3 is CASRQRGANTGELFF. The CDR3 DNA reads as TGTGCCAGCAGGCAGCGGGGGGCGAACACCGGGGAGCTGTTTTTT. The chain is built from TRBV7-2 and TRBJ2-2, with 9 bases matching TRBD2. Germline V gene data show CDR1 as SGHTA and CDR2 as FQGNSA. V lost 6 bases, J lost 0 bases, and 2 bases stayed unmatched. The CDR3 spans 15 residues.

The V gene is TRBV9, the J gene TRBJ2-7; unclear D gene. The V gene lost 4 bases and the J gene lost 3 bases, with 11 bases spanning the gap. Germline V CDR1 and CDR2: SGDLS, YYNGEE. This CDR3 has 13 amino acids. Here the CDR3 DNA reads TGTGCCAGCAGCCTAGACCGGGTCTACGAGCAGTACGTC. Protein product: CASSLDRVYEQYV.

This clonotype came up many times. The chain joins TRBV5-5 to TRBJ1-1; possibly TRBD1 for D (5 bases). CDR1 and CDR2 (germline): SGHKS, YYEKEE (reference sequence). The CDR3 spans 15 residues. Trimming cost V 4 bases and J 3 bases, with 16 bases left between them. The CDR3 spells CASSPMDGTYTEAFF. The CDR3 region has the DNA TGTGCCAGCAGCCCGATGGACGGGACTTACACTGAAGCTTTCTTT.

This clonotype was counted at least ten times. The rearrangement joins TRBV12-3 or TRBV12-4 to TRBJ1-4; no firm D call. The CDR3 has 15 amino acids. V was clipped by 3 bases and J by 6 bases, with 14 bases between them. This CDR3 is CASSLRAKGDEKLFF. In nucleotides, the CDR3 is TGTGCCAGCAGTTTGAGAGCCAAGGGAGATGAAAAACTGTTTTTT.

This clonotype was recorded at least ten times. CDR3 sequence: CASSQGQGHGRSYNEQFF. The CDR3 nucleotides are TGTGCCAGCAGCCAGGGACAGGGCCACGGACGCTCCTACAATGAGCAGTTCTTC. V gene TRBV5-6 combines with J gene TRBJ2-1; 9 nucleotides match TRBD1. The CDR3 sequence is 18 residues long. Germline CDR1 reads SGHDT; CDR2 reads YYEEEE. V lost 4 bases to trimming and J lost 0 bases; unmatched junction nucleotides: 11.

This clonotype was detected many times. The gene calls are TRBV18 and TRBJ2-1, with a possible D match to TRBD2 (6 bases). V lost 3 bases and J 4 bases, leaving 10 bases between the germline ends. The CDR3 has 14 amino acids. Germline-derived CDR1 and CDR2 are KGHSH and LQKENI. Here the CDR3 DNA reads TGTGCCAGCTCACCTCCGGGGGTTTACAATGAGCAGTTCTTC. It specifies CASSPPGVYNEQFF.

In its sample, this clonotype was seen many times. The J gene is TRBJ2-2, the V gene TRBV7-3, with TRBD1 identical over 9 bases. Losses at the gene ends were 1 base for V and 4 bases for J; bases not matched to a gene: 4. This CDR3 comprises 16 residues. CDR1 SGHTA and CDR2 FQGTGA come from the germline V gene. Here the CDR3 reads CASSLIGQGTTGELFF. The CDR3 DNA reads TGTGCCAGCAGCTTAATTGGACAGGGGACCACCGGGGAGCTGTTTTTT.

This clonotype was observed many times. The chain couples TRBV19 to TRBJ2-1; possibly TRBD1 or TRBD2 for D (5 bases each). V gave up 1 base and J gave up 3 bases, with 19 bases separating them. Germline V CDR1 and CDR2: LNHDA, SQIVND (reference sequence). CDR3 size: 18 residues. CDR3 bases: TGTGCCAGTAGTATAGGACCCGGCCAGGGACCCTACTACAATGAGCAGTTCTTC. Amino acid sequence: CASSIGPGQGPYYNEQFF.

Worth noting for this clonotype: At one boundary the junction diverges from the germline segment, which might be a read error. The chain has TRBV7-3 and TRBJ2-2; D is uncertain. Germline CDR1 reads SGHTA; CDR2 reads FQGTGA. This CDR3 comprises 14 residues. DNA of the CDR3: TGTGCCAGCAGCTTACTACGCAGCACCGAGGAGCTGCTTTTT. Protein sequence: CASSLLRSTEELLF.

This clonotype was counted many times. The rearrangement uses TRBV20-1 and TRBJ2-7; 10 bases align to TRBD1. With V trimmed by 3 bases and J by 1 base, 9 bases remained unmatched. Germline lookup yields CDR1 DFQATT and CDR2 SNEGSKA (reference sequence). CDR3 length: 16 residues. CDR3 region: CSARSLGQGISYEQYV. The CDR3 DNA is TGCAGTGCTAGGTCGTTGGGACAGGGGATATCCTACGAGCAGTACGTC.

V gene TRBV20-1 combines with J gene TRBJ1-4; D not certain. In germline, CDR1 is DFQATT, CDR2 SNEGSKA (reference sequence). CDR3 length equals 13 residues. V shed 1 base and J shed 4 bases, with 7 bases lying between them. CDR3 protein: CSARAINNEKLFF. The CDR3 DNA sequence: TGCAGTGCTAGAGCCATTAATAATGAAAAACTGTTTTTT.

This clonotype was observed at least ten times. This CDR3 is CAISSLGYEQYV. The DNA for the CDR3 is TGTGCCATCAGTAGTCTCGGGTACGAGCAGTACGTC. The chain links TRBV10-3 to TRBJ2-7; unclear D gene. Trimming shortened V by 5 bases and J by 4 bases, and 9 bases separated the two germline ends. The CDR3 has 12 residues. The germline CDR1 and CDR2 sequences are ENHRY and SYGVKD.

This clonotype was seen a handful of times. This chain connects TRBV7-3 to TRBJ2-3; D unclear. The CDR3 spans 13 residues. Germline V CDR1 and CDR2: SGHTA, FQGTGA. The V end lost 2 bases, the J end lost 5 bases, and 8 bases lay between the germline ends. The CDR3 sequence is CASSLLYIDTQYF. As DNA, the CDR3 is TGTGCCAGCAGCTTACTCTACATAGATACGCAGTATTTT.

This clonotype was recorded at least ten times. CDR3 in DNA: TGTGCCAGCAGTTTGGTAAGCAGCTCCTACAATGAGCAGTTCTTC. Its protein product is CASSLVSSSYNEQFF. This chain connects TRBV27 to TRBJ2-1; D is uncertain. Germline assignment: CDR1 MNHEY and CDR2 SMNVEV (reference sequence). Trimming left V 3 bases short and J 0 bases short, with 9 bases between. There are 15 residues in the CDR3.

There are many counts of this clonotype. V is TRBV27 and J is TRBJ1-5; TRBD1 agrees at 11 bases. V was clipped by 5 bases and J by 0 bases; unmatched bases: 9. The CDR3 has 18 residues. The germline CDR1 and CDR2 sequences are MNHEY and SMNVEV (reference sequence). CDR3 residues: CASSPGTGGGYSNQPQHF. CDR3 sequence (DNA): TGTGCCAGCAGTCCAGGGACAGGGGGGGGATATAGCAATCAGCCCCAGCATTTT.

Details on this clonotype: A much bigger clone sits one base away, suggesting this may be a read error. CDR3 residues: CASSYVGNTEAFF. As DNA, the CDR3 is TGTGCCAGCAGTTATGTCGGGAACACTGAAGCTTTCTTT. The chain couples TRBV12-3 or TRBV12-4 to TRBJ1-1, with D unresolved. The CDR3 covers 13 residues. V lost 4 bases and J lost 1, with 7 bases in between.

This sequence joins TRBV20-1 and TRBJ2-3; 7 positions agree with TRBD1. J was trimmed by 3 bases and V by 5 bases; bases with no gene match: 8. This CDR3 is built from 14 residues. In germline, CDR1 is DFQATT, CDR2 SNEGSKA (reference sequence). As DNA, the CDR3 is TGCAGTGCTCGGGCCAACAGGGGTACAGATACGCAGTATTTT. Protein product: CSARANRGTDTQYF.

This clonotype was recorded at least ten times. The chain carries TRBV10-3 and TRBJ2-7; D possibly uses TRBD1 or TRBD2 (6 bases each). Between the trimmed V and J ends, which lost 7 bases and 6 bases, there was a span of 16 bases. CDR3 length: 13 residues. Germline-derived CDR1 and CDR2 are ENHRY and SYGVKD. The DNA for the CDR3 is TGTGCCATCACCCCGGAGGGGGTCTCCGAGCAGTACGTC. Translated: CAITPEGVSEQYV.

In its sample, this clonotype was seen many times. In nucleotides, the CDR3 is TGTGCCAGCAGTGAAGCGCATAGGGGAATCGGCACAGATACGCAGTATTTT. It is translated as CASSEAHRGIGTDTQYF. The chain links TRBV6-1 to TRBJ2-3, with a weak D call TRBD1 (5 bases). This CDR3 contains 17 residues. With 0 bases removed from V and 1 base from J, the gap between germline ends came to 14 bases. CDR1 and CDR2 from the germline V gene are MNHNS and SASEGT.

At least ten counts were recorded for this clonotype. CDR3 protein: CASKAGGANQPQHF. CDR3 nucleotide sequence: TGTGCCAGCAAGGCGGGCGGGGCCAATCAGCCCCAGCATTTT. This sequence joins TRBV6-6 and TRBJ1-5; weak D call: TRBD1 (5 bases). Trimming cost V 7 bases and J 3 bases, with 13 bases left between them. The CDR3 loop spans 14 amino acids. CDR1 is MNHNY and CDR2 is SVGAGI in the germline V gene (reference sequence).

This clonotype was observed at least ten times. The V and J genes are TRBV10-3 and TRBJ1-1; 8 bases align to TRBD1. This CDR3 region has 14 residues. The junction had 6 bases not matched to a gene; V was cut back by 2 bases and J by 7 bases. Germline V gene data show CDR1 as ENHRY and CDR2 as SYGVKD. Here the CDR3 reads CAISEGQGTGEAFF. CDR3 in DNA: TGTGCCATCAGTGAGGGACAGGGTACGGGTGAAGCTTTCTTT.

This clonotype was recorded many times. The chain combines TRBV7-2 with TRBJ1-2; D gene unclear. Per germline, CDR1 SGHTA and CDR2 FQGNSA. This CDR3 spans 15 amino acids. The ends were cut back, 7 bases at V and 2 bases at J, with 17 bases in the middle. The CDR3 DNA is TGTGCCAGCACCACTTCAGCTCCCACAAACTATGGCTACACCTTC. Its protein product is CASTTSAPTNYGYTF. The complete variable domain, with remaining parts taken from reference TRBV7-2 and TRBJ1-2, reads GAGVSQSPSNKVTEKGKDVELRCDPISGHTALYWYRQSLGQGLEFLIYFQGNSAPDKSGLPSDRFSAERTGGSVSTLTIQRTQQEDSAVYLCASTTSAPTNYGYTFGSGTRLTVV.

This clonotype was found a few times. CDR3 loop: CASGIRQGQPYEQYV. The DNA for the CDR3 is TGTGCCAGCGGTATCAGACAGGGCCAGCCCTACGAGCAGTACGTC. V gene TRBV6-1 combines with J gene TRBJ2-7; TRBD1 aligns across 7 bases. After removal of 8 bases from V and 2 bases from J, the junction contained 12 bases not matched to a gene. Germline-derived CDR1 and CDR2 are MNHNS and SASEGT. The CDR3 is 15 amino acids.